This T cell receptor beta chain is drawn from a study of CD4+ T cells in melanoma. With 4 bases clipped from V and 4 bases from J, the junction kept 14 bases outside the gene matches. The germline gives CDR1 SGHRS, CDR2 YFSETQ. The CDR3 totals 18 residues. This clone was recorded once. The antigen remains undetermined. Regarding the study as a whole: Reportedly, melanoma neoantigen-specific CD4+ T cells showed varied differentiation states. CD8+ T cell, macrophage and B cell function reportedly correlated with neoantigen-specific CD4+ T cells.

TCRdb's copy holds only in-frame clones and misses some; the assay was immunoSEQ multiplex PCR. The sample includes around 13,000 clones, around 70% of them seen just once. This receptor was identified in a human donor with melanoma. The sequencing sample was made of cells from a culture (not recorded whether cultured in vitro). The rearrangement joins TRBV5-1 to TRBJ2-2; 9 bases are shared with TRBD1. CDR3 bases: TGCGCCAGCAGCCGGAGGTTCCCGGGACAGGGCGGCACCGGGGAGCTGTTTTTT. It translates to CASSRRFPGQGGTGELFF.